The 4 T cell receptor beta chains given below trace back to one sample, sequenced in a study of CD8 T cells in ankylosing spondylitis. TCRdb called the 5' RACE reads again in MiXCR, with one record for every CDR3 protein. The data show around 300,000 distinct CDR3 sequences, about 9.9% seen once. The specimen was blood, either unsorted or a sorted T cell fraction (not recorded which). The receptors derive from a female donor with ankylosing spondylitis or in good health (not recorded which).

The chain employs TRBV5-1 and TRBJ1-2, with 11 bases matching TRBD1. The CDR3 runs to 17 residues. Germline V gene lookup returns CDR1 SGHRS and CDR2 YFSETQ. The V segment lost 4 bases and the J segment 7 bases; nucleotides outside the gene matches: 15. The CDR3 DNA reads as TGCGCCAGCAGCCGATTCACGACGGACAGGGGGCAGGGTGGCTACACCTTC. It yields the protein CASSRFTTDRGQGGYTF. Together with reference TRBV5-1 and TRBJ1-2, the CDR3 gives the full variable domain: KAGVTQTPRYLIKTRGQQVTLSCSPISGHRSVSWYQQTPGQGLQFLFEYFSETQRNKGNFPGRFSGRQFSNSRSEMNVSTLELGDSALYLCASSRFTTDRGQGGYTFGSGTRLTVV.

This chain connects TRBV5-6 to TRBJ2-7; TRBD1 aligns across 9 bases. The CDR3 has 12 amino acids. V was pared by 4 bases and J by 12 bases, with 8 bases of the junction left unmatched. Per germline, CDR1 SGHDT and CDR2 YYEEEE. The chain's CDR3 is CASSQGQGFTYF. The DNA for the CDR3 is TGTGCCAGCAGCCAAGGACAGGGGTTCACGTACTTC.

This clonotype was observed at least ten times. The J gene is TRBJ1-5, the V gene TRBV5-8; D unresolved. The germline V gene encodes CDR1 SGHTS and CDR2 YDEGEE. Trimming pared 4 bases from V and 0 bases from J, leaving 11 bases between. The CDR3 consists of 15 residues. The DNA of the CDR3 is TGTGCCAGCAGCCCGGGTTCAGTTAGCAATCAGCCCCAGCATTTT. Amino acid sequence: CASSPGSVSNQPQHF.

The chain has TRBV7-3 and TRBJ2-2, with a tentative D call TRBD2 (6 bases). V was cut by 8 bases and J by 1 base, with 14 bases left in between. The CDR3 covers 15 residues. CDR1 is SGHTA and CDR2 is FQGTGA in the germline V gene. The CDR3 DNA reads TGTGCCAGCCGCAGTCGCGGGGTGAACACCGGGGAGCTGTTTTTT. It specifies CASRSRGVNTGELFF.